Sequencing of this T cell receptor (beta chain) was carried out in a study of blood T cells in healthy people across ages. Overall study results and limits: Relative to aged donors, long-lived donors carried more naive CD4+ cells and displayed higher diversity.

The CDR3 length is 13 residues. V was pared by 5 bases and J by 4 bases, with 12 bases between. Germline loops: CDR1 SGHTA, CDR2 FQGNSA. Combining a sample-barcoded 5' primer with a J-beta primer mix, a second PCR ran for roughly 6 to 12 cycles. Every cDNA molecule carried a tag from a template-switch adaptor bearing 12 random nucleotides. TCRdb used MiXCR to reprocess the 5' RACE reads, holding one entry per CDR3 protein. The sample holds 1.5 million to 2 million distinct CDR3 sequences; about 39% are singletons and the top ten take roughly 23%. Each sample yielded at least 6 million isolated PBMCs. Each sample provided at least 6 micrograms of extracted total RNA. About this clonotype itself: Its matching antigen is unknown.

The chain combines TRBV7-2 with TRBJ2-7; no firm D call. The sequencing sample was made of blood. This sequence originates from a human donor in good health. CDR3 sequence reads: CASSQRTRYEQYF. Written as DNA, the CDR3 is TGTGCCAGCAGCCAAAGGACGAGGTACGAGCAGTACTTC.